One and the same sample provided the 21 T cell receptor beta chains below, sequenced in a study of control samples from healthy donors and cancer patients (dated by TCRdb to 2020 to 2022). Library generation was performed with the immunoSEQ multiplex PCR assay. TCRdb's version of the immuneACCESS table is confined to in-frame rearrangements and falls short of the full clone set. An unresolved V gene accounts for under half of the shortfall where checked; the remainder is of unknown origin. The sample profile shows over 55,000 clones; 85% to 95% of them were found once. Around 0.9% of the sample lies in the top ten. Source material: PBMCs. The receptors shown here come from a man under 40 with colorectal cancer.

This rearrangement joins TRBV6-2 or TRBV6-3 to TRBJ1-2; D is undetermined. The CDR3 contains 14 residues. The V end lost 2 bases, the J end lost 3 bases, and 10 bases lay between the germline ends. Germline V gene data show CDR1 as MNHEY and CDR2 as SVGEGT. CDR3 nucleotide sequence: TGTGCCAGCAGTTACAAGGGCGGGGACTATGGCTACACCTTC. Its protein product is CASSYKGGDYGYTF.

The chain has TRBV7-2 and TRBJ1-1; 8 bases line up with TRBD1. The CDR3 extends over 16 amino acids. Trimming took 1 base from V and 8 from J; bases not matched to a gene: 12. Germline V gene data show CDR1 as SGHTA and CDR2 as FQGNSA. This CDR3 is CASSLVRDRPRLEAFF. CDR3 DNA sequence: TGTGCCAGCAGCTTAGTACGGGACAGGCCCCGTTTGGAAGCTTTCTTT.

The chain combines TRBV7-2 with TRBJ2-7, with D perhaps matching TRBD1 or TRBD2 (5 bases each). Germline values: CDR1 SGHTA, CDR2 FQGNSA. The V end lost 8 bases, the J end lost 0 bases, and 17 bases lay between the germline ends. This CDR3 contains 15 residues. The chain's CDR3 is CASQERGGTSYEQYF. CDR3 sequence (DNA): TGTGCCAGCCAAGAAAGGGGTGGGACCTCCTACGAGCAGTACTTC.

This chain connects TRBV7-9 to TRBJ2-7, with D perhaps TRBD1 (6 bases). V was shortened by 5 bases and J by 4 bases, with 15 bases between the two germline ends. Germline V gene lookup returns CDR1 SEHNR and CDR2 FQNEAQ (reference sequence). This CDR3 region has 14 residues. DNA of the CDR3: TGTGCCAGCAGCCGACAGGCGGAAGCTTACGAGCAGTACGTC. It specifies CASSRQAEAYEQYV.

The rearrangement joins TRBV7-9 to TRBJ2-1, with TRBD2 identical over 11 bases. From germline, CDR1 is SEHNR and CDR2 FQNEAQ (reference sequence). V lost 1 base, J lost 7 bases, and 3 bases stayed unmatched. The CDR3 totals 15 residues. The CDR3 coding sequence is TGTGCCAGCAGCTTAGGTAGCGGGGGGGCAAATGAGCAGTTCTTC. This sequence encodes CASSLGSGGANEQFF.

The gene calls are TRBV19 and TRBJ2-1, with 9 bases fitting TRBD1. With 4 bases clipped from V and 4 bases from J, the junction kept 5 bases outside the gene matches. CDR3 size: 15 residues. Germline V gene sequence: CDR1 LNHDA, CDR2 SQIVND (reference sequence). CDR3 sequence: CASSKGQGLYNEQFF. CDR3 bases: TGTGCCAGTAGTAAGGGACAGGGCCTTTACAATGAGCAGTTCTTC.

V usage is TRBV27 and J usage is TRBJ1-2, with a possible D match to TRBD1 (6 bases). From germline, CDR1 is MNHEY and CDR2 SMNVEV (reference sequence). The CDR3 consists of 13 residues. V was cut by 8 bases and J by 7 bases, with 17 bases left in between. The CDR3 sequence is CASRSPGTTGYTF. In DNA form, the CDR3 reads TGTGCCAGCCGGTCACCCGGGACAACTGGCTACACCTTC.

The chain recombines TRBV6-5 with TRBJ1-1, with a weak D call TRBD1 (5 bases). Germline loops: CDR1 MNHEY, CDR2 SVGAGI. The ends were cut back, 5 bases at V and 8 bases at J, with 12 bases in the middle. The CDR3 covers 12 residues. In nucleotides, the CDR3 is TGTGCCAGCAGTCGGGGACCCTCCGAAGCTTTCTTT. It is translated as CASSRGPSEAFF.

The chain links TRBV27 to TRBJ1-5; D gene uncertain. V lost 5 bases and J 3 bases, leaving 11 bases between the germline ends. Germline values: CDR1 MNHEY, CDR2 SMNVEV (reference sequence). The CDR3 totals 14 residues. The CDR3 DNA is TGTGCCAGCAGTCGTCCCGGGGTCAATCAGCCCCAGCATTTT. It codes for CASSRPGVNQPQHF.

The chain combines TRBV6-2 or TRBV6-3 with TRBJ1-2, with D perhaps matching TRBD1 (6 bases). The V gene's germline CDR1 is MNHEY and CDR2 SVGEGT. CDR3 length: 13 residues. Trimming took 6 bases from V and 5 from J, leaving 13 bases between them. CDR3 sequence (DNA): TGTGCCAGCAGCCCCGCCAGGGGATATGGCTACACCTTC. Its protein is CASSPARGYGYTF.

The rearrangement links TRBV5-6 to TRBJ1-2, with D tentatively TRBD1 (6 bases). With 1 base removed from V and 6 bases from J, the gap between germline ends came to 13 bases. Per the germline V gene, CDR1 is SGHDT and CDR2 is YYEEEE. This CDR3 has 14 amino acids. The CDR3 spells CASSLRGGWNGYTF. For the CDR3, the DNA is TGTGCCAGCAGCTTGAGGGGGGGCTGGAATGGCTACACCTTC.

The rearrangement uses TRBV7-2 and TRBJ2-2; D may be TRBD2 (7 bases). CDR1 is SGHTA, CDR2 FQGNSA, per germline. The CDR3 spans 17 residues. Trimming cost V 3 bases and J 4 bases, with 18 bases left between them. The CDR3 loop reads CASSLRGGGRGTGELFF. The DNA for the CDR3 is TGTGCCAGCAGCTTGAGGGGAGGGGGGAGGGGCACCGGGGAGCTGTTTTTT.

The V call is TRBV5-4, the J call TRBJ1-1; the D is unclear. The germline gives CDR1 SGHNT, CDR2 YYREEE (reference sequence). V was clipped by 4 bases and J by 4 bases, with 14 bases between them. This CDR3 has 14 residues. The CDR3, as DNA: TGTGCCAGCAGCCCCAAATTTATGGGCACTGAAGCTTTCTTT. As protein: CASSPKFMGTEAFF.

The chain has TRBV2 and TRBJ2-5; the match to TRBD2 covers 8 bases. Germline trimming cut 6 bases from V and 0 bases from J; bases unmatched to any gene: 15. The CDR3 has 18 amino acids. Germline V lookup: CDR1 SNHLY, CDR2 FYNNEI. The CDR3 spells CASRLRGGTISYQETQYF. The CDR3 nucleotides are TGTGCCAGCAGATTACGCGGGGGGACAATATCTTACCAAGAGACCCAGTACTTC.

V and J are TRBV5-1 and TRBJ2-1, with D hard to call. V was cut by 1 base and J by 5 bases, with 13 bases left in between. The CDR3 length is 15 residues. From germline, CDR1 is SGHRS and CDR2 YFSETQ. The CDR3 coding sequence is TGCGCCAGCAGCTTGTCCCCAGGAAGAGACAATGAGCAGTTCTTC. It specifies CASSLSPGRDNEQFF.

The chain employs TRBV5-4 and TRBJ1-1, with D uncertain. With 0 bases removed from V and 3 bases from J, the gap between germline ends came to 9 bases. CDR3 length: 14 residues. Germline CDR1 is SGHNT and CDR2 is YYREEE (reference sequence). CDR3 nucleotide sequence: TGTGCCAGCAGCTTGGGGGGTGTTGACACTGAAGCTTTCTTT. Translated, it gives CASSLGGVDTEAFF.

The rearrangement joins TRBV7-2 to TRBJ1-4; TRBD1 agrees at 7 bases. This CDR3 region has 15 residues. Germline loops: CDR1 SGHTA, CDR2 FQGNSA. Trimming at V came to 5 bases and at J to 5 bases, leaving 8 bases not matched to a gene. In DNA form, the CDR3 reads TGTGCCAGCAGCGTTACAGGGGTTCCAAATGAAAAACTGTTTTTT. It translates to CASSVTGVPNEKLFF.

The chain uses TRBV2 and TRBJ2-3, with 8 bases aligning to TRBD2. CDR3 length: 17 residues. After removal of 5 bases from V and 1 base from J, the junction contained 11 bases not matched to a gene. Germline V lookup: CDR1 SNHLY, CDR2 FYNNEI. In DNA form, the CDR3 reads TGTGCCAGCAGTCAAGAAGTTAGCGGGGTCGGCACAGATACGCAGTATTTT. It translates to CASSQEVSGVGTDTQYF.

The rearrangement uses TRBV3-1 (or the pseudogene TRBV3-2) and TRBJ2-5; 11 nucleotides agree with TRBD2. The germline V gene has CDR1 LGHDT and CDR2 YNNKEL (reference sequence). The length of the CDR3 is 16 residues. J was trimmed by 1 base and V by 3 bases; bases with no gene match: 4. Here the CDR3 DNA reads TGTGCCAGCAGCCAGTCGACTAGCGGGGCCCAAGAGACCCAGTACTTC. Protein product: CASSQSTSGAQETQYF.

V usage is TRBV25-1 and J usage is TRBJ1-2, with D perhaps TRBD1 (6 bases). The V gene's germline CDR1 is MGHDK and CDR2 SYGVNS. V shed 7 bases and J shed 1 base, with 16 bases lying between them. The CDR3 covers 15 residues. The chain's CDR3 is CASKGRGDYNYGYTF. CDR3 DNA: TGTGCCAGCAAAGGAAGGGGGGATTATAACTATGGCTACACCTTC.

The chain has TRBV29-1 and TRBJ1-3; D gene ambiguous. The CDR3 has 13 amino acids. V was cut by 4 bases and J by 4 bases, with 11 bases left in between. Germline assignment: CDR1 SQVTM and CDR2 ANQGSEA. CDR3 bases: TGCAGCGTTGGAGGAGGGATAGGAAACACCATATATTTT. It translates to CSVGGGIGNTIYF.